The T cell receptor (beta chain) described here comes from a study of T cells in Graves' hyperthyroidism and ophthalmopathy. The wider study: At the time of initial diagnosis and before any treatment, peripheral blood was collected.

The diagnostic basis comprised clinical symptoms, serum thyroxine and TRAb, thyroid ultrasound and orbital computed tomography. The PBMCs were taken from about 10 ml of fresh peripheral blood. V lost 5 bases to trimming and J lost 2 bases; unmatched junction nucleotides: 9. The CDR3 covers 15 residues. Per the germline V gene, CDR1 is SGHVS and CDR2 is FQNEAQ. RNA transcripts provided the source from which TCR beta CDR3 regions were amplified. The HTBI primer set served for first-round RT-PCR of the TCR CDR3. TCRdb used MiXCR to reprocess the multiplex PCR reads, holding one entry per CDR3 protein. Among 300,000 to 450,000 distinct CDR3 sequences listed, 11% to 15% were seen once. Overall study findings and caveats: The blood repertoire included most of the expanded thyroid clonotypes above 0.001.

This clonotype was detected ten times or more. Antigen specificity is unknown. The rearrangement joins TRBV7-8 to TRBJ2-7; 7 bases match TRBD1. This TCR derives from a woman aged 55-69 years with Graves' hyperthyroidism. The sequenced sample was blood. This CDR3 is CASSLGQAPAYEQYF. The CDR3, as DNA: TGTGCCAGCAGCCTAGGACAGGCCCCGGCCTACGAGCAGTACTTC.